This T cell receptor (beta chain) was sequenced in a study of T cell responses to AZD1222 COVID-19 vaccine. Study-wide results and caveats: Just a handful of AZD1222 recipients tested seropositive at baseline. Mostly white British, mostly female donors; authors suggested clonal diversity may be underestimated.

The table came from immunoSEQ multiplex PCR; TCRdb's copy has only in-frame clones and leaves some out. The table lists 120,000 or so clones, 85% to 95% of them singletons, with under 10% in the top ten. This clone was counted a single time. The antigen remains undetermined. The CDR3 has 11 amino acids. Germline lookup yields CDR1 SGHTA and CDR2 FQGTGA. Trimming took off 2 bases at V and 9 bases at J, with 5 bases between the two ends. The chain carries TRBV7-3 and TRBJ2-1; D uncertain. The clonotype was recovered from an adult in good health. The starting material was peripheral blood, obtained on day 0 of AZD1222 vaccination. In nucleotides, the CDR3 is TGTGCCAGCAGCTTAGGCATTGAGCAGTTCTTC. It is translated as CASSLGIEQFF.